This T cell receptor (beta chain) was recovered during a study of vaccination effects on CD4 cells after COVID-19. After around 10 days in culture, the CD4+ T cells were isolated. People in the vaccine group had not been infected with SARS-CoV-2 before, and their nucleocapsid antibodies were negative. Data came from immunoSEQ multiplex PCR; TCRdb stores just in-frame clones and leaves some out. The sample lists around 30,000 clones, about 70% occurring once. The CDR3 consists of 14 residues. Germline lookup yields CDR1 MNHEY and CDR2 SMNVEV (reference sequence). V dropped 3 bases and J dropped 9 bases, with 17 bases sitting between them. On this clone: What it binds is not known.

The genes are TRBV27 and TRBJ1-1; perhaps TRBD1 as D (6 bases). The clonotype was recovered from a human donor who received a COVID-19 vaccine. This specimen was CD4+ T cells from PBMCs cultured without peptide, taken before COVID-19 vaccination. CDR3 sequence (DNA): TGTGCCAGCAGTTTGGGGGGGCGAGTTCGGAAAGCTTTCTTT. As protein: CASSLGGRVRKAFF.